This T cell receptor (beta chain) originates from a study of T cells in localized non-small cell lung cancer. General observations from the study: Owing to sequencing of a solitary tumor region, heterogeneity cannot be discounted. Among blood samples, higher T cell density accompanied longer overall survival. A median of approximately 50 clones ranked among the top 100 in tumor appeared in adjacent lung. Among the tissues sampled, uninvolved adjacent lung had the highest T cell clonality, above tumor.

The table came from immunoSEQ multiplex PCR; TCRdb's copy has only in-frame clones and leaves some out. The sample holds some 1,500 clones, nearly 25% seen once. Turning to this clone: As yet, its antigen is unknown.

The CDR3 runs 14 residues. Trimming took 5 bases from V and 6 from J, leaving 17 bases between them. CDR1 and CDR2 (germline): MDHEN, SYDVKM. V and J are TRBV28 and TRBJ2-7; no firm D call. The source of this sequence is a male donor at least 60 years old with stage II lung adenocarcinoma. The sequences come from lung tumor tissue, collected before any cancer treatment. The CDR3 DNA sequence: TGTGCCAGCAGTCCTCAGTGGTCGTTCGGCGAGCAGTACTTC. Translated: CASSPQWSFGEQYF.